The clone carrying this TCR beta chain has at least ten counts. Its antigen is not identified. The data derive from a study of T cell repertoires in cytomegalovirus infection. Whole-study context: Shared public TCR beta signatures pointed to both CMV infection and a matching HLA type.

Findings of the study overall: Adding up the frequency of public TCR beta families identified people who carried CMV plus the relevant HLA. Dominating the ex vivo response were TCR beta clonotypes that were CMV-specific and HLA-C-restricted.

There are 16 residues in the CDR3. Germline lookup yields CDR1 SNHLY and CDR2 FYNNEI. V shed 2 bases and J shed 0 bases, with 11 bases lying between them. TCRdb used MiXCR to reprocess the reads, holding one entry per CDR3 protein. The repertoire holds roughly 500,000 distinct CDR3 sequences, with approximately 15% as singletons. Material: CD8+ T cells from PBMCs. This chain uses TRBV2 with TRBJ2-4, with D possibly TRBD1 on 5 matching bases. This receptor was obtained from a human donor in good health (CMV status not recorded). Some clones in this sample may be carry-over from other donors' samples. The CDR3 DNA follows: TGTGCCAGCAGTGAAACCCGACAGCTAGCCAAAAACATTCAGTACTTC. Protein product: CASSETRQLAKNIQYF.